This T cell receptor (beta chain) was identified during a study of molecular identifiers for immune sequencing clone quantification (dated by TCRdb to 2016 to 2018). The study in broad terms: For a replicate experiment, RNA from 20,000 or 100,000 naive CD8 T cells was divided into five aliquots, and four of the five aliquots were sequenced. This methods study used CD8 T cells to benchmark TCR RNA copy counting and molecular-identifier clustering-based TCR repertoire sequencing (MIDCIRS). The paper as a whole reports these results and caveats: Clones above 20 RNA copies held over 99% of molecules in CMV-specific effector cells but under 1% in naive cells. The naive libraries included spiked-in Jurkat TCR RNA (under eleven copies' worth), and this Jurkat TCR RNA is not part of the donor repertoire. When barcode sub-clustering was not used, chimeric consensus sequences inflated TCR diversity, with chimeras reaching as high as 47%. Highly expanded clone sizes could be underestimated if identical TCR molecules share a barcode. Even against a background of one million naive CD8 T cells, spiked-in Jurkat TCR RNA amounting to a single cell's worth was reported to be detectable. Modeling gave about 3 recovered TCR RNA copies per cell versus 8 to 10 by digital PCR, implying approximately 32% capture efficiency.

Including the terminal cysteine and phenylalanine, the CDR3 comprises 15 residues. Only the CDR3 part of the read is kept: 45 bases, read in frame from the first base. V sheds 3 bases and J sheds 2 bases, leaving 13 bases between their ends. The germline V gene sets CDR1 to SGDLS and CDR2 to YYNGEE. Library preparation was by PCR. Sequenced on a NextSeq 500. Bulk TCR libraries were made following a previously described method, with the TCR primers given in Table S5. Purification of total RNA was performed with the Qiagen AllPrep DNA/RNA kit. Reads from multiple sequencing runs of the same library were pooled before analysis. In the authors' own workflow: Only reads with exact TCR constant sequence were kept, trimmed to 150 nt, and grouped by their 12-nt molecular barcodes. Reads inside each barcode group were sub-clustered using a 15% Levenshtein threshold, and a quality-weighted consensus sequence was constructed for each RNA molecule. Non-functional sequences were excluded, and lower-count sequences lying one edit away from another sequence were also excluded. Based on fitting two negative binomial distributions, any barcode sub-cluster with under 20% of the maximum read count was discarded. TCRdb reran the public reads through fastp at Q25 and MiXCR, keeping productive beta chains. Each record represents a unique CDR3 protein, reported with the most common genes and DNA among its rows. V and J calls and clone size were set by TCRdb, not the authors. Recorded for this sample are about 7,800 distinct CDR3 sequences; 35% of them occurred a single time. The biggest ten clones account for about 7% of the sample.

Libraries of naive CD8 T cells were generated from about 19,000 to 1,100,000 sorted cells, with 10%, 30% or 50% of the purified RNA used. On a BD FACSAria II, naive CD8 T cells were FACS-sorted as CD8+CD4-CCR7+CD45RA+ and collected into RLT Plus buffer. Detection sensitivity was tested by spiking Jurkat RNA equal to fewer than twelve TCR copies' worth into samples containing roughly 19,000-1,000,000 naive CD8 T cells. CD8 T cells were enriched with RosetteSep CD8+ T Cell Enrichment Cocktail and Ficoll-Paque, followed by ACK red cell lysis. A word on this clonotype: The specificity of this receptor is unknown. Per-nucleotide qualities are absent, and no much larger clonotype sits a single base away.

The material sequenced was naive CD8+ T cells from blood, with Jurkat cell RNA spiked in. The cell subset or site label, read with the paper, signifies: FACS-sorted CD8+CD4-CCR7+CD45RA+ naive T cells. The chain joins TRBV9 to TRBJ2-3; TRBD1 is a weak D gene call, 6 bases matching. This TCR was recovered from a human donor in good health. Some libraries in this study had Jurkat cell RNA spiked in. The CDR3 region has the sequence CASSDDTGLTDTQYF. The nucleotides read TGTGCCAGCAGCGATGATACAGGGCTCACAGATACGCAGTATTTT.